The rows below give T cell receptor beta chains drawn from one sample of a study of T cell responses to AZD1222 COVID-19 vaccine. The protocol was immunoSEQ multiplex PCR, while the TCRdb copy is restricted to in-frame clones and leaves out a portion. Of 50,000 to 70,000 clones listed, about 88% are singletons. Sequencing used peripheral blood, obtained 28 days after the second AZD1222 dose. All receptors derive from an adult who received the AZD1222 COVID-19 vaccine. Each CDR3 is given with its conserved first and last residue. D genes are given only for firm matches.

TGTGCCAGCAGTTACGGGACGGTCCGCTATGGCTACACCTTC,CASSYGTVRYGYTF,TRBV2,TRBJ1-2,-
TGTGCCAGCAGCCACGTGGGCTTGGGAGGGAGGGCCTACGAGCAGTACTTC,CASSHVGLGGRAYEQYF,TRBV3-1/TRBV3-2,TRBJ2-7,TRBD2
TGTGCCAGTAAACGGACAGATCCTGATCAGCCCCAGCATTTT,CASKRTDPDQPQHF,TRBV19,TRBJ1-5,-
TGTGCCAGCAGTCCCCCGGGGGGGAACTCTGGAAACACCATATATTTT,CASSPPGGNSGNTIYF,TRBV25-1,TRBJ1-3,-
TGTGCCAGCAGTGGGGGCAGGGGGCTCGGGAATAATGAAAAACTGTTTTTT,CASSGGRGLGNNEKLFF,TRBV6-1,TRBJ1-4,TRBD1
TGCGCCAGCAGACAGGGTTACGCCGGGGAGCTGTTTTTT,CASRQGYAGELFF,TRBV10-1,TRBJ2-2,-
TGTGCCAGCAGTTACTCCGGCTCCGGGGAGCTGTTTTTT,CASSYSGSGELFF,TRBV6-5,TRBJ2-2,-
TGCGCCAGCAGCTTGGCCCTGGGACAAAACACTGAAGCTTTCTTT,CASSLALGQNTEAFF,TRBV5-1,TRBJ1-1,-
TGTGCCAGCAGCCAAGCAGGCGAGCTTAAAGAGACCCAGTACTTC,CASSQAGELKETQYF,TRBV3-1/TRBV3-2,TRBJ2-5,-
TGTGCCAGCAGCTCCCTGGCTAGCGGGGGTTCCTACGAGCAGTACTTC,CASSSLASGGSYEQYF,TRBV7-3,TRBJ2-7,TRBD2
TGTGCCAGCAGCTTAGGGGCTAGCGGGAGGAATGAGCAGTTCTTC,CASSLGASGRNEQFF,TRBV7-2,TRBJ2-1,TRBD2
TGTGCCATCAGTGAGCTAACAGGGGGCATCTATGGCTACACCTTC,CAISELTGGIYGYTF,TRBV10-3,TRBJ1-2,TRBD1
TGTGCCAGCAGCGCTACAGGGGGCTACTCTGGAAACACCATATATTTT,CASSATGGYSGNTIYF,TRBV3-1/TRBV3-2,TRBJ1-3,TRBD1
TGTGCCAGCAGCCAAGGTCGAGGGGCGCATCTACCCTACGAGCAGTACTTC,CASSQGRGAHLPYEQYF,TRBV3-1/TRBV3-2,TRBJ2-7,-
TGTGCCTGGACCTCGGGGTCCTATGGCTACACCTTC,CAWTSGSYGYTF,TRBV30,TRBJ1-2,-
TGTGCCAGTAGTCCCATCCGGGATAAGAACTACAATGAGCAGTTCTTC,CASSPIRDKNYNEQFF,TRBV19,TRBJ2-1,-
TGTGCCAGCAGAGAGGGGGCGGCTAATGAAAAACTGTTTTTT,CASREGAANEKLFF,TRBV6-5,TRBJ1-4,TRBD1
TGTGCCAGCAGCTCGGACAGTAAGACCGCTGAAGCTTTCTTT,CASSSDSKTAEAFF,TRBV7-3,TRBJ1-1,-